Following are 7 T cell receptor beta chains from one sample sequenced in a study of T cell responses to AZD1222 COVID-19 vaccine. Repertoires were generated with immunoSEQ multiplex PCR, while TCRdb's copy carries only in-frame clones and drops some. The sample lists about 180,000 clones, over 80% occurring once. Specimen: peripheral blood, collected 28 days after the second dose of the MenACWY control vaccine. The receptors derive from an adult who received the MenACWY meningococcal vaccine as a control.

The J gene is TRBJ2-2, the V gene TRBV5-1, with 7 bases fitting TRBD1. Trimming at V came to 6 bases and at J to 5 bases, leaving 4 bases not matched to a gene. The V gene's germline CDR1 is SGHRS and CDR2 YFSETQ. The CDR3 is 13 residues long. In DNA form, the CDR3 reads TGCGCCAGCACCACAGGGGATACCGGGGAGCTGTTTTTT. Its protein product is CASTTGDTGELFF.

In its sample, this clone was seen once. The rearrangement uses TRBV10-2 and TRBJ1-5, with no clear D. This CDR3 is 16 amino acids long. The V gene lost 0 bases and the J gene lost 0 bases, with 9 bases spanning the gap. CDR1 WSHSY and CDR2 SAAADI come from the germline V gene. The CDR3 protein is CASSESGSYSNQPQHF. The CDR3 DNA reads TGCGCCAGCAGTGAGTCGGGCAGCTATAGCAATCAGCCCCAGCATTTT.

The chain combines TRBV27 with TRBJ1-1, with 7 bases fitting TRBD1. The germline CDR1 and CDR2 sequences are MNHEY and SMNVEV (reference sequence). The junction had 11 bases not matched to a gene; V was cut back by 6 bases and J by 1 base. CDR3 size: 16 residues. CDR3 protein: CASSLDRRKGNTEAFF. CDR3 in DNA: TGTGCCAGCAGCCTGGACAGGCGAAAGGGGAACACTGAAGCTTTCTTT.

This sequence joins TRBV27 and TRBJ1-5; D might be TRBD1 (6 bases). V lost 5 bases, J lost 5 bases, and 10 bases lay in between. The CDR3 is 13 amino acids. From germline, CDR1 is MNHEY and CDR2 SMNVEV (reference sequence). CDR3 amino acids: CASSLQGDQPQHF. The CDR3 region has the DNA TGTGCCAGCAGTCTACAGGGAGATCAGCCCCAGCATTTT.

The V and J genes are TRBV7-3 and TRBJ1-1; D perhaps matches TRBD1 (6 bases). This CDR3 is 13 amino acids long. Germline lookup yields CDR1 SGHTA and CDR2 FQGTGA. With 4 bases removed from V and 4 bases from J, the gap between germline ends came to 10 bases. CDR3 amino acids: CASSSQTGTEAFF. The CDR3 bases are TGTGCCAGCAGCTCTCAGACAGGCACTGAAGCTTTCTTT.

This sequence joins TRBV10-1 and TRBJ1-1, with unresolved D. The CDR3 runs 13 residues. Germline CDR1 is WNHNN and CDR2 is SYGVQD (reference sequence). The V end was cut by 8 bases, the J end by 2 bases, with 12 bases between. CDR3 in amino acids: CASSREVNTEAFF. DNA of the CDR3: TGCGCCAGCTCTCGGGAGGTAAACACTGAAGCTTTCTTT.

The chain recombines TRBV24-1 with TRBJ1-3, with D hard to call. Trimming took off 3 bases at V and 5 bases at J, with 10 bases between the two ends. CDR1 is KGHDR and CDR2 is SFDVKD in the germline V gene. The CDR3 contains 14 residues. In nucleotides, the CDR3 is TGTGCCACCAGTGATGGCAGCTCGAGAAACACCATATATTTT. Translated, it gives CATSDGSSRNTIYF.